What follows are 19 T cell receptor beta chains derived from one specimen sequenced in a study of shared clonotypes between healthy human individuals. Repertoires were generated with immunoSEQ multiplex PCR, while TCRdb's copy carries only in-frame clones and drops some. In the table there are over 950,000 clones, approximately 75% of which are singletons. The source material was memory CD4+ T cells from PBMCs. Subset denoted: CD45RA-negative fraction. These receptors came from a man aged 18 to 30 in good health. Some clones in this sample may be carry-over from other donors' samples.

This chain links TRBV6-5 with TRBJ2-1, with 10 bases aligning to TRBD1. J gave up 7 bases and V 6 bases, and 6 bases lay outside the gene matches. The V gene's germline CDR1 is MNHEY and CDR2 SVGAGI. The CDR3 runs to 14 residues. In DNA, the CDR3 is TGTGCCAGCAGGCGCCGGACAGGGGGGAATGAGCAGTTCTTC. It codes for CASRRRTGGNEQFF.

The rearrangement links TRBV5-1 to TRBJ1-1; possible D gene TRBD1, 5 bases. The CDR3 length is 14 residues. Deletions cut 2 bases from V and 4 bases from J, with 12 bases between. Germline CDR1 SGHRS, CDR2 YFSETQ. In DNA, the CDR3 is TGCGCCAGCAGCTTTCAGGGTAGGGGCACTGAAGCTTTCTTT. Its protein product is CASSFQGRGTEAFF.

CDR3 residues: CASSVDTGGWDEQFF. Written as DNA, the CDR3 is TGTGCCAGCAGCGTCGACACAGGGGGCTGGGATGAGCAGTTCTTC. This chain joins TRBV9 and TRBJ2-1; TRBD1 matches 9 bases. Trimming at V came to 2 bases and at J to 8 bases, leaving 8 bases not matched to a gene. The CDR3 extends over 15 amino acids. CDR1 SGDLS and CDR2 YYNGEE come from the germline V gene.

The CDR3 reads CASSQTLEAREQYF. The CDR3 DNA reads as TGTGCCAGCTCACAAACGCTTGAAGCTCGGGAGCAGTACTTC. This chain links TRBV18 with TRBJ2-7, with D hard to call. The CDR3 is made up of 14 amino acids. Germline V gives CDR1 KGHSH, CDR2 LQKENI. V dropped 4 bases and J dropped 7 bases, with 17 bases sitting between them.

This clone appeared a few times. This chain links TRBV7-2 with TRBJ2-3; 8 positions match TRBD2. Germline loops: CDR1 SGHTA, CDR2 FQGNSA. The trim removed 3 bases at V and 1 base at J, leaving 0 bases unmatched. This CDR3 comprises 14 residues. CDR3 nucleotide sequence: TGTGCCAGCAGCTTGGGACTAGGCACAGATACGCAGTATTTT. Translation: CASSLGLGTDTQYF.

The chain links TRBV18 to TRBJ2-7; perhaps TRBD2 as D (6 bases). This CDR3 contains 15 residues. V gave up 3 bases and J gave up 5 bases, with 17 bases separating them. Germline CDR1 is KGHSH and CDR2 is LQKENI. CDR3 coding DNA: TGTGCCAGCTCACCGGGAGGAGCCAGGGCCCACGAGCAGTACTTC. This translates into CASSPGGARAHEQYF.

This clone has just one count. The rearrangement uses TRBV7-3 and TRBJ2-2; D gene uncertain. The CDR3 is made up of 13 amino acids. CDR1 and CDR2 from the germline V gene are SGHTA and FQGTGA. Trimming stripped 5 bases from V and 5 bases from J, with 9 bases between. The CDR3 loop reads CASSPITTGELFF. The CDR3 DNA follows: TGTGCCAGCAGCCCGATTACTACCGGGGAGCTGTTTTTT.

The V call is TRBV19, the J call TRBJ1-4, with a tentative D call TRBD1 (6 bases). V lost 3 bases to trimming and J lost 11 bases, with 19 bases between them. Germline loops: CDR1 LNHDA, CDR2 SQIVND (reference sequence). The CDR3 sequence is 15 residues long. The CDR3 loop reads CASSISGGADTKLFF. In DNA, the CDR3 is TGTGCCAGTAGTATCTCTGGGGGCGCAGATACGAAACTGTTTTTT.

J is TRBJ2-7 and V is TRBV28; D may be TRBD1 (5 bases). The CDR3 consists of 14 residues. Trimming stripped 1 base from V and 2 bases from J, with 9 bases between. Germline V lookup: CDR1 MDHEN, CDR2 SYDVKM. CDR3 protein: CASSLLGAPYEQYF. DNA of the CDR3: TGTGCCAGCAGTTTATTAGGGGCCCCCTACGAGCAGTACTTC.

V and J are TRBV25-1 and TRBJ2-7; 7 bases line up with TRBD2. The germline V gene encodes CDR1 MGHDK and CDR2 SYGVNS. V was clipped by 11 bases and J by 4 bases; unmatched bases: 8. The length of the CDR3 is 12 residues. For the CDR3, the DNA is TGTGCCGCCTCCATGGGGGGGTACGAGCAGTACTTC. Its translation is CAASMGGYEQYF.

The rearrangement uses TRBV15 and TRBJ2-1; D is undetermined. CDR3 size: 15 residues. V gave up 1 base and J gave up 5 bases, with 12 bases separating them. From germline, CDR1 is LNHNV and CDR2 YYDKDF (reference sequence). This CDR3 reads CATSRGFGDNNEQFF. The CDR3 coding sequence is TGTGCCACCAGCAGAGGCTTTGGTGACAACAATGAGCAGTTCTTC.

The V call is TRBV7-9, the J call TRBJ2-7; D is uncertain. This CDR3 has 11 residues. CDR1 is SEHNR, CDR2 FQNEAQ, per germline (reference sequence). V was trimmed by 5 bases and J by 3 bases, leaving 5 bases between them. CDR3 nucleotides: TGTGCCAGCAGCGCCCACTACGAGCAGTACTTC. This encodes CASSAHYEQYF.

This clone was detected only once. Other DNA sequences of this sample code for an identical CDR3. CDR3 sequence: CASSYGQATEAFF. The CDR3 nucleotides are TGTGCCAGCAGTTACGGTCAGGCCACTGAAGCTTTCTTT. This chain connects TRBV6-6 to TRBJ1-1; D call uncertain. CDR1 MNHNY and CDR2 SVGAGI come from the germline V gene (reference sequence). The CDR3 has 13 amino acids. V was cut by 2 bases and J by 4 bases, with 8 bases left in between.

This clone appeared a few times. The chain combines TRBV6-4 with TRBJ2-3; TRBD2 agrees at 8 bases. The junction had 4 bases not matched to a gene; V was cut back by 1 base and J by 4 bases. Germline lookup yields CDR1 MRHNA and CDR2 SNTAGT. The CDR3 covers 15 residues. As DNA, the CDR3 is TGTGCCAGCAGTGACTTACCGGGAGGGGCAGATACGCAGTATTTT. As protein: CASSDLPGGADTQYF.

This CDR3 is CASSLDPSSYGYTF. CDR3 DNA: TGTGCCAGCAGCTTAGATCCAAGTTCCTATGGCTACACCTTC. V gene TRBV7-2 combines with J gene TRBJ1-2; D is unclear. The V gene's germline CDR1 is SGHTA and CDR2 FQGNSA. The V and J ends lost 1 base and 4 bases respectively, with 10 bases between them. CDR3 length: 14 residues.

The V gene is TRBV28, the J gene TRBJ1-5; TRBD1 matches at 9 bases. The CDR3 length is 15 residues. J lost 4 bases, V lost 5 bases, and 6 bases had no gene match. Germline CDR1 MDHEN, CDR2 SYDVKM. CDR3 in DNA: TGTGCCAGCAGTCGGACAGGGGAAAGTAATCAGCCCCAGCATTTT. Its protein is CASSRTGESNQPQHF.

The chain carries TRBV6-5 and TRBJ1-2, with D possibly matching TRBD1 (5 bases). This CDR3 comprises 15 residues. Trimming took off 8 bases at V and 2 bases at J, with 18 bases between the two ends. CDR1 is MNHEY, CDR2 SVGAGI, per germline. The CDR3 sequence: CASYPGGIKNYGYTF. Here the CDR3 DNA reads TGTGCCAGCTACCCGGGGGGAATCAAGAACTATGGCTACACCTTC.

The J gene is TRBJ2-3, the V gene TRBV18, with 7 bases aligning to TRBD1. Trimming took 3 bases from V and 5 from J; bases not matched to a gene: 5. The germline CDR1 and CDR2 sequences are KGHSH and LQKENI. This CDR3 is built from 14 residues. The CDR3 reads CASSPGDREDTQYF. The CDR3 nucleotides are TGTGCCAGCTCACCCGGGGACAGAGAAGATACGCAGTATTTT.

As regards this clone: Other DNA sequences in this sample translate to the same CDR3. The chain joins TRBV28 to TRBJ2-5; possible D gene TRBD2, 6 bases. The germline V and J ends were trimmed by 3 bases and 5 bases, with 10 bases remaining between them. CDR1 and CDR2 (germline): MDHEN, SYDVKM. This CDR3 is built from 13 residues. CDR3 residues: CASSLRGRETQYF. The CDR3 DNA follows: TGTGCCAGCAGTTTGCGGGGTAGGGAGACCCAGTACTTC.